This T cell receptor beta chain was captured by sequencing in a study of Graves' ophthalmopathy and Graves' hyperthyroidism. Beta-chain TCR CDR3 regions were amplified from RNA transcripts. The first-round RT-PCR employed HTBI primers together with the Qiagen OneStep RT-PCR kit. A multiplex PCR was then performed as the second round. Using its own MiXCR run on the multiplex PCR reads, TCRdb lists one record per CDR3 protein. Here the sample spans around 1.1 million distinct CDR3 sequences, about 40% being singletons. Trimming removed 7 bases from V and 0 bases from J, with 10 bases in between. The germline V gene encodes CDR1 SQVTM and CDR2 ANQGSEA. The CDR3 runs 12 residues. This clonotype was recorded many times. Patients were diagnosed from clinical symptoms, serum thyroxine, TRAb, thyroid ultrasound and orbital computed tomography.

The chain has TRBV29-1 and TRBJ2-7, with a possible D match to TRBD1 (5 bases). The sequence came from an adult man with Graves' hyperthyroidism. The sequenced material came from peripheral blood or thyroid tissue (not recorded which). The CDR3 is CSAVGASYEQYF. The CDR3 DNA reads as TGCAGCGCGGTAGGGGCCTCCTACGAGCAGTACTTC.